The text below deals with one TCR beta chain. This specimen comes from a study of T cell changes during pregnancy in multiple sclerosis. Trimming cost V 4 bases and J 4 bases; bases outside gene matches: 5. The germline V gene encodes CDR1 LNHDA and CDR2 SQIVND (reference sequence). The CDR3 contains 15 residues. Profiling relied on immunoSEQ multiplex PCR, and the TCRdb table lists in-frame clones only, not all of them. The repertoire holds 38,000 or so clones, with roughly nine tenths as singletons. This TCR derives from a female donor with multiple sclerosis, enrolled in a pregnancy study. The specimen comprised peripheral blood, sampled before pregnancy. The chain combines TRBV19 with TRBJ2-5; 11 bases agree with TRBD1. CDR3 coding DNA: TGTGCCAGTAGTACAGGACAGGGGGCCGGAGAGACCCAGTACTTC. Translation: CASSTGQGAGETQYF.